The next 2 T cell receptor beta chains were all read from a single sample in a study of early T cells in non-severe SARS-CoV-2 infection. TCRdb re-called the 5' RACE reads through MiXCR, storing one row per CDR3 protein. The table lists 90,000 to 120,000 distinct CDR3 sequences, approximately 12% of them singletons, with more than 6.5% in the top ten. Material: whole blood. The receptors originated from an adult who was a healthcare worker with PCR-confirmed SARS-CoV-2 infection or an uninfected control (not recorded which).

This clonotype was counted a few times. The chain recombines TRBV20-1 with TRBJ2-1, with D maybe TRBD2 (5 bases). Trimming pared 5 bases from V and 0 bases from J, leaving 11 bases between. The CDR3 extends over 14 amino acids. The germline CDR1 and CDR2 sequences are DFQATT and SNEGSKA (reference sequence). This CDR3 is CSARSTSSYNEQFF. The CDR3 nucleotides read TGCAGTGCTCGCTCTACTAGCTCCTACAATGAGCAGTTCTTC.

In its sample, this clonotype was seen many times. This rearrangement joins TRBV7-9 to TRBJ2-2, with D tentatively TRBD1 or TRBD2 (6 bases each). CDR1 SEHNR and CDR2 FQNEAQ come from the germline V gene (reference sequence). V was pared by 5 bases and J by 7 bases, with 17 bases between. This CDR3 has 15 amino acids. The chain's CDR3 is CASSPAGLTGGELFF. CDR3 sequence (DNA): TGTGCCAGCAGCCCGGCGGGATTGACAGGCGGGGAGCTGTTTTTT.